These 10 T cell receptor beta chains were sequenced from one sample in a study of shared clonotypes between healthy human individuals. The method was immunoSEQ multiplex PCR; TCRdb's version includes in-frame clones alone and lacks a portion of them. This sample yields under 2.5 million clones, of which 80% to 95% are seen a single time; more than 0.35% belongs to the top ten. The specimen was naive CD4+ T cells from PBMCs. The sample's subset: CD45RA+ positively selected. Receptor source: a man aged 18 to 35 in good health. Some clones in this sample may be carry-over from other donors' samples.

This chain connects TRBV27 to TRBJ1-2; 7 bases align to TRBD1. The CDR3 loop spans 14 amino acids. V shed 5 bases, J shed 6 bases, and the junction held 9 bases outside the gene matches. CDR1 and CDR2 (germline): MNHEY, SMNVEV (reference sequence). In DNA, the CDR3 is TGTGCCAGCAGTCAGACAGGGAGTGGAAATGGCTACACCTTC. Its translation: CASSQTGSGNGYTF.

As to this clone: Other DNA sequences in this specimen translate into the identical CDR3. The chain links TRBV5-1 to TRBJ2-3; possibly TRBD1 or TRBD2 for D (5 bases each). The CDR3 is 15 amino acids. From germline, CDR1 is SGHRS and CDR2 YFSETQ. V was shortened by 0 bases and J by 0 bases, with 8 bases between the two germline ends. The CDR3, as DNA: TGCGCCAGCAGCTTGGTGGGACCGAGCACAGATACGCAGTATTTT. Protein: CASSLVGPSTDTQYF. Looking up the rest from reference TRBV5-1 and TRBJ2-3 gives the full variable domain: KAGVTQTPRYLIKTRGQQVTLSCSPISGHRSVSWYQQTPGQGLQFLFEYFSETQRNKGNFPGRFSGRQFSNSRSEMNVSTLELGDSALYLCASSLVGPSTDTQYFGPGTRLTVL.

In nucleotides, the CDR3 is TGCGCCAGCAGCCAAGTAGGCCGGGACAGGGCGAAAGAGCAGTACTTC. This sequence encodes CASSQVGRDRAKEQYF. The chain links TRBV4-3 to TRBJ2-7; TRBD1 matches at 9 bases. In germline, CDR1 is LGHNA, CDR2 YSLEER. Trimming removed 1 base from V and 7 bases from J; junction bases left unmatched: 11. This CDR3 comprises 16 residues.

As to this clone: This specimen includes other DNA sequences encoding the same CDR3. The chain recombines TRBV6-1 with TRBJ1-1, with D perhaps TRBD1 (6 bases). Per the germline V gene, CDR1 is MNHNS and CDR2 is SASEGT. This CDR3 spans 15 amino acids. Deletions cut 4 bases from V and 3 bases from J, with 15 bases between. The CDR3 protein is CASSGGGLGDTEAFF. CDR3 nucleotides: TGTGCCAGCAGTGGAGGGGGGTTAGGGGACACTGAAGCTTTCTTT.

The chain is built from TRBV30 and TRBJ2-1; 7 bases are shared with TRBD1. Germline V lookup: CDR1 GTSNPN, CDR2 SVGIG (reference sequence). The length of the CDR3 is 15 residues. Unmatched junction bases numbered 6, after V lost 0 bases and J lost 4 bases. CDR3 region: CAWSVRRQGYNEQFF. CDR3 DNA sequence: TGTGCCTGGAGTGTCAGAAGACAGGGATACAATGAGCAGTTCTTC.

This chain uses TRBV18 with TRBJ2-5, with TRBD2 identical over 7 bases. This CDR3 contains 14 residues. The V and J ends lost 0 bases and 4 bases, in that order; junction bases with no gene match: 2. Per germline, CDR1 KGHSH and CDR2 LQKENI. The CDR3 here is CASSPPGGLETQYF. The DNA for the CDR3 is TGTGCCAGCTCACCACCGGGAGGGTTAGAGACCCAGTACTTC.

This clone was recorded once. The rearrangement links TRBV7-9 to TRBJ2-7, with D unresolved. The CDR3 loop spans 19 amino acids. CDR1 is SEHNR, CDR2 FQNEAQ, per germline (reference sequence). Between the trimmed V and J ends, which lost 5 bases and 0 bases, there was a span of 26 bases. Written as DNA, the CDR3 is TGTGCCAGCAGCACCCTGACCTCGGAGATTGAGGCCAGCTCCTACGAGCAGTACTTC. Protein: CASSTLTSEIEASSYEQYF.

To note about this clone: This specimen includes other DNA sequences encoding the same CDR3. The chain employs TRBV28 and TRBJ1-2; no clear D. V was shortened by 2 bases and J by 5 bases, with 6 bases between the two germline ends. CDR3 length: 12 residues. Germline V lookup: CDR1 MDHEN, CDR2 SYDVKM. CDR3 nucleotides: TGTGCCAGCAGTTTAGGAGGATATGGCTACACCTTC. Its protein product is CASSLGGYGYTF.

The chain carries TRBV5-1 and TRBJ2-3; a weak D match, TRBD1 (5 bases). The ends were cut back, 0 bases at V and 4 bases at J, with 12 bases in the middle. Per germline, CDR1 SGHRS and CDR2 YFSETQ. The CDR3 length is 15 residues. CDR3 nucleotides: TGCGCCAGCAGCTTGGGGGGCAGGAGTGCAGATACGCAGTATTTT. It is translated as CASSLGGRSADTQYF.

The chain is built from TRBV13 and TRBJ1-2; possible D gene TRBD1, 6 bases. Germline values: CDR1 PRHDT, CDR2 FYEKMQ (reference sequence). Trimming cost V 1 base and J 0 bases, with 15 bases left between them. The CDR3 covers 17 residues. CDR3 amino acids: CASSLVRRTDSNYGYTF. The CDR3 bases are TGTGCCAGCAGCTTAGTTCGCCGGACAGACTCTAACTATGGCTACACCTTC.